This T cell receptor (beta chain) was sequenced during a study of CD8+ T cells in alopecia areata. Treatment defined: oral pan-JAK inhibitor, 5-10 mg twice daily. The sequencing template was cDNA reverse transcribed from extracted RNA. TCRdb keeps only in-frame clones here, not all; method: immunoSEQ multiplex PCR. The data show about 110,000 clones, about four fifths seen once. The CDR3 covers 15 residues. Germline V gives CDR1 SGHRS, CDR2 YFSETQ. V lost 2 bases and J lost 1, with 13 bases in between. Sequenced here: CD8+ T cells sorted from blood, sampled at week 24, from a patient treated with tofacitinib. This chain links TRBV5-1 with TRBJ2-7; D could derive from TRBD1 or TRBD2 (5 bases each). This TCR derives from a human donor with alopecia areata. The CDR3 region has the DNA TGCGCCAGCAGCTTCGGGACGGAAGAGTCCTACGAGCAGTACTTC. This gives the protein CASSFGTEESYEQYF. The whole variable domain, filled in from reference TRBV5-1 and TRBJ2-7, reads KAGVTQTPRYLIKTRGQQVTLSCSPISGHRSVSWYQQTPGQGLQFLFEYFSETQRNKGNFPGRFSGRQFSNSRSEMNVSTLELGDSALYLCASSFGTEESYEQYFGPGTRLTVT.